These T cell receptor beta chains were read from a single sample in a study of cytomegalovirus exposure and HLA in healthy donors. The protocol was immunoSEQ multiplex PCR, while the TCRdb copy is restricted to in-frame clones and leaves out a portion. The repertoire holds about 180,000 clones, with around nine tenths as singletons. Sample: PBMCs. These receptors originate from a woman aged 30 to 39 in good health and CMV-seronegative. Each CDR3 is given with its conserved first and last residue. Each record gives: D gene, V gene, clone size, J gene, CDR3 protein, CDR3 DNA. D genes are given only for firm matches. Rows give clone size only sometimes, using once, few, many, or a class for an expanded clone.

d_gene: TRBD1; v_gene: TRBV6-1; abundance: .; j_gene: TRBJ2-3; CDR3aa: CASSEDRGLEQYF; CDR3nt: TGTGCCAGCAGCGAGGACAGGGGGCTTGAGCAGTATTTT
d_gene: .; v_gene: TRBV7-8; abundance: .; j_gene: TRBJ1-5; CDR3aa: CASSPSQTGGQPQHF; CDR3nt: TGTGCCAGCAGCCCCTCCCAGACAGGTGGACAGCCCCAGCATTTT
d_gene: .; v_gene: TRBV9; abundance: .; j_gene: TRBJ1-3; CDR3aa: CASSVGHLSGNTIYF; CDR3nt: TGTGCCAGCAGCGTAGGGCACCTCTCTGGAAACACCATATATTTT
d_gene: TRBD2; v_gene: TRBV15; abundance: .; j_gene: TRBJ2-1; CDR3aa: CATSRAPGKTSGGVNEQFF; CDR3nt: TGTGCCACCAGCAGAGCTCCGGGGAAGACTAGCGGGGGGGTGAATGAGCAGTTCTTC
d_gene: TRBD1; v_gene: TRBV25-1; abundance: .; j_gene: TRBJ2-5; CDR3aa: CASRGTEETQYF; CDR3nt: TGTGCCAGCAGGGGGACAGAAGAGACCCAGTACTTC
d_gene: TRBD2; v_gene: TRBV7-9; abundance: once; j_gene: TRBJ2-3; CDR3aa: CASRTRLAGAIDTQYF; CDR3nt: TGTGCCAGCAGGACCCGACTAGCGGGGGCGATAGATACGCAGTATTTT
d_gene: .; v_gene: TRBV6-1; abundance: .; j_gene: TRBJ2-1; CDR3aa: CASSDREVHEQFF; CDR3nt: TGTGCCAGCAGTGACAGGGAGGTCCATGAGCAGTTCTTC
d_gene: TRBD1; v_gene: TRBV2; abundance: .; j_gene: TRBJ1-2; CDR3aa: CASRERQQGALYGYTF; CDR3nt: TGTGCCAGCAGGGAACGACAACAGGGGGCGCTTTATGGCTACACCTTC
d_gene: TRBD1; v_gene: TRBV5-1; abundance: .; j_gene: TRBJ1-5; CDR3aa: CASSLEGAGQPQHF; CDR3nt: TGCGCCAGCAGCTTGGAGGGGGCAGGTCAGCCCCAGCATTTT
d_gene: .; v_gene: TRBV6-1; abundance: .; j_gene: TRBJ2-4; CDR3aa: CASSDPPGVAKNIQYF; CDR3nt: TGTGCCAGCAGTGACCCCCCCGGGGTAGCCAAAAACATTCAGTACTTC
d_gene: TRBD1; v_gene: TRBV6-5; abundance: .; j_gene: TRBJ1-6; CDR3aa: CASSPTGVANSPLHF; CDR3nt: TGTGCCAGCAGCCCGACAGGGGTGGCTAATTCACCCCTCCACTTT
d_gene: TRBD1; v_gene: TRBV18; abundance: few; j_gene: TRBJ2-7; CDR3aa: CASSPRTGAPYEQYF; CDR3nt: TGTGCCAGCTCACCAAGGACAGGGGCCCCCTACGAGCAGTACTTC
d_gene: .; v_gene: TRBV30; abundance: few; j_gene: TRBJ1-1; CDR3aa: CAWVGDGVTEAFF; CDR3nt: TGTGCCTGGGTAGGGGATGGGGTTACTGAAGCTTTCTTT
d_gene: TRBD2; v_gene: TRBV29-1; abundance: .; j_gene: TRBJ2-1; CDR3aa: CSVEVSGGADNEQFF; CDR3nt: TGCAGCGTTGAAGTGAGCGGGGGGGCAGACAATGAGCAGTTCTTC
d_gene: TRBD2; v_gene: TRBV27; abundance: .; j_gene: TRBJ2-7; CDR3aa: CASSSGTSGGASYEQYF; CDR3nt: TGTGCCAGCAGTTCGGGGACTAGCGGGGGGGCGTCCTACGAGCAGTACTTC
d_gene: .; v_gene: TRBV10-2; abundance: .; j_gene: TRBJ1-1; CDR3aa: CASIQGRRMNTEAFF; CDR3nt: TGCGCCAGCATTCAGGGAAGACGCATGAACACTGAAGCTTTCTTT
d_gene: .; v_gene: TRBV7-8; abundance: .; j_gene: TRBJ1-2; CDR3aa: CASSSAGRTSKRYTF; CDR3nt: TGTGCCAGCAGTTCCGCTGGACGGACATCTAAGCGCTACACCTTC
d_gene: TRBD2; v_gene: TRBV27; abundance: .; j_gene: TRBJ2-1; CDR3aa: CATRASGVPGGFF; CDR3nt: TGTGCCACCCGTGCTAGCGGGGTCCCGGGTGGGTTCTTC
d_gene: TRBD1; v_gene: TRBV5-4; abundance: .; j_gene: TRBJ2-3; CDR3aa: CASSSAGTGGDTQYF; CDR3nt: TGTGCCAGCAGCTCCGCCGGGACAGGCGGGGATACGCAGTATTTT
d_gene: .; v_gene: TRBV7-9; abundance: .; j_gene: TRBJ1-5; CDR3aa: CASSLGVGGSSNQPQHF; CDR3nt: TGTGCCAGCAGCTTAGGCGTCGGGGGATCGAGCAATCAGCCCCAGCATTTT
d_gene: .; v_gene: TRBV6-5; abundance: .; j_gene: TRBJ1-3; CDR3aa: CASCRRASSGNTIYF; CDR3nt: TGTGCCAGCTGCAGGAGGGCTAGCTCTGGAAACACCATATATTTT
d_gene: .; v_gene: TRBV4-1; abundance: .; j_gene: TRBJ1-6; CDR3aa: CASSRDRYSPLHF; CDR3nt: TGCGCCAGCAGCCGCGACAGGTATTCACCCCTCCACTTT
d_gene: .; v_gene: TRBV5-1; abundance: .; j_gene: TRBJ2-1; CDR3aa: CASRQGLNNEQFF; CDR3nt: TGCGCCAGCAGACAGGGATTGAATAATGAGCAGTTCTTC
d_gene: TRBD2; v_gene: TRBV6-6; abundance: .; j_gene: TRBJ2-3; CDR3aa: CASEAGASTDTQYF; CDR3nt: TGTGCCTCAGAAGCGGGGGCGAGCACAGATACGCAGTATTTT
d_gene: TRBD2; v_gene: TRBV7-9; abundance: .; j_gene: TRBJ2-1; CDR3aa: CASSLSSGGASKQFF; CDR3nt: TGTGCCAGCAGCTTAAGTAGCGGGGGGGCCTCGAAGCAGTTCTTC
d_gene: TRBD1; v_gene: TRBV5-4; abundance: few; j_gene: TRBJ1-6; CDR3aa: CASSLVGTGYNSPLHF; CDR3nt: TGTGCCAGCAGCTTGGTGGGGACAGGGTATAATTCACCCCTCCACTTT
d_gene: .; v_gene: TRBV20-1; abundance: .; j_gene: TRBJ1-5; CDR3aa: CSARPREPQHF; CDR3nt: TGCAGTGCTAGGCCGAGGGAGCCCCAGCATTTT
d_gene: TRBD1; v_gene: TRBV5-1; abundance: .; j_gene: TRBJ2-7; CDR3aa: CASSLVGQEYEQYF; CDR3nt: TGCGCCAGCAGCTTGGTGGGACAGGAGTACGAGCAGTACTTC
d_gene: .; v_gene: TRBV6-4; abundance: .; j_gene: TRBJ1-5; CDR3aa: CASSDSKVLAGIYQPQHF; CDR3nt: TGTGCCAGCAGTGACTCGAAGGTCCTGGCAGGGATCTATCAGCCCCAGCATTTT
d_gene: .; v_gene: TRBV6-6; abundance: .; j_gene: TRBJ2-2; CDR3aa: CASSYQGFSAGELFF; CDR3nt: TGTGCCAGCAGTTACCAGGGTTTCTCGGCCGGGGAGCTGTTTTTT
d_gene: TRBD2; v_gene: TRBV5-1; abundance: .; j_gene: TRBJ2-5; CDR3aa: CASSQVTSGQETQYF; CDR3nt: TGCGCCAGCAGCCAAGTGACTAGCGGGCAAGAGACCCAGTACTTC
d_gene: .; v_gene: TRBV15; abundance: .; j_gene: TRBJ2-5; CDR3aa: CATSRRTHEPKETQYF; CDR3nt: TGTGCCACCAGCAGACGCACACACGAACCGAAAGAGACCCAGTACTTC
d_gene: TRBD1; v_gene: TRBV4-3; abundance: .; j_gene: TRBJ2-7; CDR3aa: CASSQGTGASYEQYF; CDR3nt: TGCGCCAGCAGCCAAGGGACAGGGGCCTCCTACGAGCAGTACTTC
d_gene: .; v_gene: TRBV19; abundance: once; j_gene: TRBJ2-1; CDR3aa: CASRFSGSSSYNEQFF; CDR3nt: TGTGCCAGTAGATTTTCGGGGAGCAGCTCCTACAATGAGCAGTTCTTC
d_gene: .; v_gene: TRBV14; abundance: few; j_gene: TRBJ1-4; CDR3aa: CASSQDRGRGFEKLFF; CDR3nt: TGTGCCAGCAGCCAAGATAGGGGCAGAGGCTTTGAAAAACTGTTTTTT
d_gene: .; v_gene: TRBV6-6; abundance: once; j_gene: TRBJ1-6; CDR3aa: CASSYEGDAYNSPLHF; CDR3nt: TGTGCCAGCAGTTACGAGGGGGATGCCTATAATTCACCCCTCCACTTT
d_gene: TRBD2; v_gene: TRBV5-6; abundance: .; j_gene: TRBJ2-3; CDR3aa: CASSLGGSGGVDTQYF; CDR3nt: TGTGCCAGCAGCTTGGGTGGTAGCGGGGGGGTTGATACGCAGTATTTT
d_gene: .; v_gene: TRBV5-1; abundance: .; j_gene: TRBJ1-1; CDR3aa: CASSLAQSNTEAFF; CDR3nt: TGCGCCAGCAGCTTGGCTCAGTCGAACACTGAAGCTTTCTTT
d_gene: TRBD2; v_gene: TRBV6-5; abundance: .; j_gene: TRBJ2-1; CDR3aa: CASSRGTRSHNEQFF; CDR3nt: TGTGCCAGCAGTAGGGGGACTAGGTCCCACAATGAGCAGTTCTTC
d_gene: .; v_gene: TRBV6-5; abundance: .; j_gene: TRBJ2-7; CDR3aa: CASSRGGEQYF; CDR3nt: TGTGCCAGCAGCCGGGGTGGCGAGCAGTACTTC
d_gene: .; v_gene: TRBV11-2; abundance: .; j_gene: TRBJ1-1; CDR3aa: CASSRPDSNTEAFF; CDR3nt: TGTGCCAGCAGCCGGCCCGACAGCAACACTGAAGCTTTCTTT
d_gene: TRBD1; v_gene: TRBV7-9; abundance: .; j_gene: TRBJ1-4; CDR3aa: CASSLAQGNEKLFF; CDR3nt: TGTGCCAGCAGCTTAGCACAGGGGAATGAAAAACTGTTTTTT
d_gene: .; v_gene: TRBV15; abundance: few; j_gene: TRBJ1-5; CDR3aa: CATSRARQAVNQPQHF; CDR3nt: TGTGCCACCAGCAGAGCAAGGCAGGCAGTCAATCAGCCCCAGCATTTT
d_gene: .; v_gene: TRBV9; abundance: .; j_gene: TRBJ2-1; CDR3aa: CASSVAPGKANEQFF; CDR3nt: TGTGCCAGCAGCGTAGCCCCAGGGAAGGCGAATGAGCAGTTCTTC
d_gene: .; v_gene: TRBV5-6; abundance: .; j_gene: TRBJ1-1; CDR3aa: CASSLAGVVTEAFF; CDR3nt: TGTGCCAGCAGCTTGGCCGGGGTAGTCACTGAAGCTTTCTTT
d_gene: .; v_gene: TRBV10-2; abundance: .; j_gene: TRBJ2-1; CDR3aa: CASTLQGAYNEQFF; CDR3nt: TGCGCCAGCACTTTACAGGGAGCCTACAATGAGCAGTTCTTC